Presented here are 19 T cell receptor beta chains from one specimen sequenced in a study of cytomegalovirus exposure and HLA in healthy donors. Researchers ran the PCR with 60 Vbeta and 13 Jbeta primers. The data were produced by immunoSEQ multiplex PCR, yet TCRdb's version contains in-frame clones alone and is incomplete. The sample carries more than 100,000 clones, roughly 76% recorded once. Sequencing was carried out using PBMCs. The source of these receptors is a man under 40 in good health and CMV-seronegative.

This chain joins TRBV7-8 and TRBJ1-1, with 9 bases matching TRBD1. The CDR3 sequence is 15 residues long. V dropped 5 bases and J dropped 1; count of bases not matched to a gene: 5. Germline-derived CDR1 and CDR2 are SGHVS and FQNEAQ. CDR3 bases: TGTGCCAGCAGCCCGCGACAGGGGGAGAACACTGAAGCTTTCTTT. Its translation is CASSPRQGENTEAFF.

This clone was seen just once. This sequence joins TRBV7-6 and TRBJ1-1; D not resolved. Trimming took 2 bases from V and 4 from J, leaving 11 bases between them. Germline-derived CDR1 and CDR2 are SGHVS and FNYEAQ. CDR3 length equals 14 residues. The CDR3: CASSLRRDSTEAFF. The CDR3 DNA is TGTGCCAGCAGCTTACGCCGGGATAGCACTGAAGCTTTCTTT.

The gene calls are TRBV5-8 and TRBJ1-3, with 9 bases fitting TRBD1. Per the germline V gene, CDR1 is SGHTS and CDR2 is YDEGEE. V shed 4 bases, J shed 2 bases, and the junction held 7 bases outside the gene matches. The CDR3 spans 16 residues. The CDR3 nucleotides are TGTGCCAGCAGCCCGGGGACAGGGTCGGCTGGAAACACCATATATTTT. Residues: CASSPGTGSAGNTIYF.

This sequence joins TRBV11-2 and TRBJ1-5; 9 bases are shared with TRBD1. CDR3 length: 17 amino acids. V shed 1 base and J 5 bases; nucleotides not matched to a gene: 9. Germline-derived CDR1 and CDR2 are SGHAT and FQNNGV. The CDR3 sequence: CASSLGPQGARDQPQHF. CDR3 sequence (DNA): TGTGCCAGCAGCTTAGGGCCACAGGGGGCGAGGGATCAGCCCCAGCATTTT.

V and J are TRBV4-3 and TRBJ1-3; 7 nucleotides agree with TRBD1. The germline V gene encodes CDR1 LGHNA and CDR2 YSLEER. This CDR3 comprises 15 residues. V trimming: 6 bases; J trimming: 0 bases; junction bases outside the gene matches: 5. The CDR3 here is CASSRDSSSGNTIYF. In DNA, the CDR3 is TGCGCCAGCAGTCGGGACAGCTCCTCTGGAAACACCATATATTTT.

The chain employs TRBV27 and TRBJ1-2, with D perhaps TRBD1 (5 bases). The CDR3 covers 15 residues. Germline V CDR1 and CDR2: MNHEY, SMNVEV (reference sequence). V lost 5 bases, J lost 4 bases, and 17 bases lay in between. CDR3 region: CASSPSQVSGYGYTF. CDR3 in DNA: TGTGCCAGCAGTCCCTCACAGGTCTCCGGCTATGGCTACACCTTC.

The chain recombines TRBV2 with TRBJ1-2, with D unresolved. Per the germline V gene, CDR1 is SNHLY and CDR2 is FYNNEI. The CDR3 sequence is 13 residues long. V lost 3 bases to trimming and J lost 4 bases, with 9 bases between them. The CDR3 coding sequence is TGTGCCAGCAGTGATTCGGCAGGCTATGGCTACACCTTC. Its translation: CASSDSAGYGYTF.

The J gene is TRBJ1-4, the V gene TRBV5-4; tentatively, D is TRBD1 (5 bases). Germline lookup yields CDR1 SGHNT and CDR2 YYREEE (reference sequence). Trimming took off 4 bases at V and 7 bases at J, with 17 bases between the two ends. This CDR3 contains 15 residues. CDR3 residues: CASSRGGDPAEKLFF. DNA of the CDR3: TGTGCCAGCAGCCGCGGGGGGGATCCCGCTGAAAAACTGTTTTTT.

DNA of the CDR3: TGTGCCAGCAGCTTGTTTAGCGGGGGGGCAGATGAGCAGTTCTTC. This sequence encodes CASSLFSGGADEQFF. The V gene is TRBV5-4, the J gene TRBJ2-1, with TRBD2 matching over 11 bases. V was pared by 1 base and J by 8 bases, with 5 bases of the junction left unmatched. Germline V CDR1 and CDR2: SGHNT, YYREEE (reference sequence). The CDR3 runs 15 residues.

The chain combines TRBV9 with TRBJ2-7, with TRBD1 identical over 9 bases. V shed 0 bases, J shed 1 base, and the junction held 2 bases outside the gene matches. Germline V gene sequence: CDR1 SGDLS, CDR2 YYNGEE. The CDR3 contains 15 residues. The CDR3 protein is CASSVVGTGSYEQYF. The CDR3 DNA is TGTGCCAGCAGCGTAGTTGGGACAGGGTCCTACGAGCAGTACTTC.

The CDR3 sequence is CASRRTGDYGYTF. The CDR3 DNA sequence: TGTGCCAGCAGGAGGACAGGGGACTATGGCTACACCTTC. The chain links TRBV27 to TRBJ1-2; TRBD1 matches 9 bases. There are 13 residues in the CDR3. Per the germline V gene, CDR1 is MNHEY and CDR2 is SMNVEV (reference sequence). After removal of 6 bases from V and 3 bases from J, the junction contained 2 bases not matched to a gene.

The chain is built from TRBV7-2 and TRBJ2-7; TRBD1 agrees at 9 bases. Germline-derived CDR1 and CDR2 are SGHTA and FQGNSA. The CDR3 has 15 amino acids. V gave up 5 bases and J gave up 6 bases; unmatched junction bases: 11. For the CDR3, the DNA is TGTGCCAGCAGCCTATTGGGACAGGGATTTTCCGAGCAGTACTTC. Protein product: CASSLLGQGFSEQYF.

Here the CDR3 reads CASSQLGLATGELFF. In nucleotides, the CDR3 is TGTGCCAGCAGCCAATTGGGACTAGCCACCGGGGAGCTGTTTTTT. The V call is TRBV16, the J call TRBJ2-2; 9 bases align to TRBD2. After removal of 1 base from V and 4 bases from J, the junction contained 1 base not matched to a gene. This CDR3 is 15 amino acids long. Germline CDR1 is KGHSY and CDR2 is FQNENV.

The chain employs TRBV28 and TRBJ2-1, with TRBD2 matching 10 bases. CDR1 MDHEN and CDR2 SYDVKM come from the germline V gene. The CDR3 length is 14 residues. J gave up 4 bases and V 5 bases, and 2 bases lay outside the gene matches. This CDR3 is CASSPSGGYNEQFF. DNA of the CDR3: TGTGCCAGCAGTCCTAGCGGGGGATACAATGAGCAGTTCTTC.

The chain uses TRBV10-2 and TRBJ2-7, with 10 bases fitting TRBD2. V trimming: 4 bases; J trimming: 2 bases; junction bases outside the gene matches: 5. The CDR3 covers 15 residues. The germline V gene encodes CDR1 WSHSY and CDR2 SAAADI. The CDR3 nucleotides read TGCGCCAGCAGTGGAGGACTAGCGGATGCCTACGAGCAGTACTTC. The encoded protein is CASSGGLADAYEQYF.

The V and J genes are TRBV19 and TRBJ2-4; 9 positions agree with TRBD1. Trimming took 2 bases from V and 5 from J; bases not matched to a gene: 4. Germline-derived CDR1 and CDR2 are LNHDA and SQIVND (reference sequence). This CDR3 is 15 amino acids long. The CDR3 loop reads CASSIRGQGENIQYF. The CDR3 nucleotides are TGTGCCAGTAGTATAAGGGGACAGGGTGAAAACATTCAGTACTTC.

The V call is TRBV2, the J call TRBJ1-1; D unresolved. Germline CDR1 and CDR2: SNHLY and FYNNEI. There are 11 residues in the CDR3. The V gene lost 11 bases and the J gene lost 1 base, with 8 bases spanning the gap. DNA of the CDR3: TGTGCCTCGACTCCGAACACTGAAGCTTTCTTT. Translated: CASTPNTEAFF.

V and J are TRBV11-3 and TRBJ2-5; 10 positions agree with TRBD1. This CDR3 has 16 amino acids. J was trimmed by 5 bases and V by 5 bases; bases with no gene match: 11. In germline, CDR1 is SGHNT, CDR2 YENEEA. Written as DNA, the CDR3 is TGTGCCAGCAGCCGCATCACGACAGGGGGCTATGAGACCCAGTACTTC. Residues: CASSRITTGGYETQYF.

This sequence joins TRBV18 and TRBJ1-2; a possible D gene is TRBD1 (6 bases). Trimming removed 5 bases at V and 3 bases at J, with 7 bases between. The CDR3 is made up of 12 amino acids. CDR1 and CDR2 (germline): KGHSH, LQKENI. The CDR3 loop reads CASSWTDYGYTF. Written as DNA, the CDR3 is TGTGCCAGCTCATGGACAGACTATGGCTACACCTTC.